The clone carrying this T cell receptor beta chain showed up many times. The antigen is unknown. The data were obtained in a study of identical twins. Broader study findings: It was cross-sectional statistical analysis, not following the same donors, that the conclusions relied on. Low generation-probability sequences were in excess among twin-shared out-of-frame alpha sequences. Whereas memory repertoires showed no such difference, abundant cord blood beta clonotypes carried fewer insertions.

Every one of the donors was a healthy Caucasian. TCRdb analysed the 5' RACE reads with MiXCR anew, one entry per CDR3 protein. The sample shows hundreds of thousands of distinct CDR3 sequences, around 7.5% of them seen only once. This CDR3 is 14 amino acids long. Deletions cut 4 bases from V and 8 bases from J, with 14 bases between. The data were also submitted as part of a second study, on yellow fever vaccine responses in identical twins.

This receptor was taken from a woman between 18 and 29 years old in good health. The V gene is TRBV12-3 or TRBV12-4, the J gene TRBJ2-2; D assignment may be TRBD1 or TRBD2 (5 bases each). The sample consisted of PBMCs. The CDR3 DNA sequence: TGTGCCAGCAGTTGGGGGACCGCCCCGGGGGAGCTGTTTTTT. It encodes CASSWGTAPGELFF.